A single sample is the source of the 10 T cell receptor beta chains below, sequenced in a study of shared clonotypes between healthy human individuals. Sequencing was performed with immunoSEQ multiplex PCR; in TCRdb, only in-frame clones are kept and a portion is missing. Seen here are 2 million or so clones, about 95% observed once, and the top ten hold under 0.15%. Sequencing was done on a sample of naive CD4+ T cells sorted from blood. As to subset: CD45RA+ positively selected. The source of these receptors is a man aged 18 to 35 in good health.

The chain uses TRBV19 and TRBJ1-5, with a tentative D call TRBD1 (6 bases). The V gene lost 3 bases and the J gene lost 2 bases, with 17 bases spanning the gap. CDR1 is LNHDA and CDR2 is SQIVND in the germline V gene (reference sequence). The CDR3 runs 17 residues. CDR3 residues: CASSIWQGNIGNQPQHF. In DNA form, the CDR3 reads TGTGCCAGTAGTATCTGGCAGGGGAACATCGGCAATCAGCCCCAGCATTTT.

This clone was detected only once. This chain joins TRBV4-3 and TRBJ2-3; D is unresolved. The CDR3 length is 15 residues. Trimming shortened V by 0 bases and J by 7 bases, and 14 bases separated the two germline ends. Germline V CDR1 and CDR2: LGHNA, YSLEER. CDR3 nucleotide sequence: TGCGCCAGCAGCCAAGATCGGGCCAGACGGTATACGCAGTATTTT. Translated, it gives CASSQDRARRYTQYF.

CDR3 sequence: CATKNRQGWYNEQFF. CDR3 DNA: TGTGCCACCAAAAACCGACAGGGGTGGTACAATGAGCAGTTCTTC. This chain joins TRBV6-6 and TRBJ2-1; 8 nucleotides agree with TRBD1. Unmatched junction bases numbered 12, after V lost 10 bases and J lost 4 bases. The CDR3 is 15 residues long. The germline gives CDR1 MNHNY, CDR2 SVGAGI (reference sequence).

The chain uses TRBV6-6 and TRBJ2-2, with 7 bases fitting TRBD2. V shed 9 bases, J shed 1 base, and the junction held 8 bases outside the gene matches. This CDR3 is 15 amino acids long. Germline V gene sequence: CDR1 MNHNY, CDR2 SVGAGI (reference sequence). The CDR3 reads CASTNGLGNTGELFF. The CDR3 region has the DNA TGTGCCAGTACCAATGGACTAGGGAACACCGGGGAGCTGTTTTTT.

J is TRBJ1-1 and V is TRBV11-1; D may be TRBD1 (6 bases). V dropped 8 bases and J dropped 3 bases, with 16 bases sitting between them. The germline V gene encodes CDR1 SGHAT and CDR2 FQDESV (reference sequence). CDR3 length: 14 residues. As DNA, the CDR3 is TGTGCCAGCGCTTTAGGGGGGCCAGACACTGAAGCTTTCTTT. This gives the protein CASALGGPDTEAFF.

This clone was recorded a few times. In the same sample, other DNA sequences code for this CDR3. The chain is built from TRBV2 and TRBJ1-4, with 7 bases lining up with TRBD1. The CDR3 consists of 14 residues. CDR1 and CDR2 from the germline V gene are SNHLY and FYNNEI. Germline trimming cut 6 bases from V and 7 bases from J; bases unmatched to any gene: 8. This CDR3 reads CASREQGTSEKLFF. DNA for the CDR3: TGTGCCAGCAGAGAACAGGGGACTTCTGAAAAACTGTTTTTT.

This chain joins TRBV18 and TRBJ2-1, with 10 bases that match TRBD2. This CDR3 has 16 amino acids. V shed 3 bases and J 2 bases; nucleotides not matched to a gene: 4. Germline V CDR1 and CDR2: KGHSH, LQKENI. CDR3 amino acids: CASSPSGGPTYNEQFF. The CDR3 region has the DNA TGTGCCAGCTCACCTAGCGGGGGGCCAACCTACAATGAGCAGTTCTTC. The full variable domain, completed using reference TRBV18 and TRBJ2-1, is NAGVMQNPRHLVRRRGQEARLRCSPMKGHSHVYWYRQLPEEGLKFMVYLQKENIIDESGMPKERFSAEFPKEGPSILRIQQVVRGDSAAYFCASSPSGGPTYNEQFFGPGTRLTVL.

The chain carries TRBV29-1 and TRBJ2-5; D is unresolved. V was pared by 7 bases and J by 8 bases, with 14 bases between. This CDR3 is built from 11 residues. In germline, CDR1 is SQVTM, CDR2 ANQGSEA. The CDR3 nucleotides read TGCAGCGGACGGACGACGGGCACCCAGTACTTC. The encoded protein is CSGRTTGTQYF.

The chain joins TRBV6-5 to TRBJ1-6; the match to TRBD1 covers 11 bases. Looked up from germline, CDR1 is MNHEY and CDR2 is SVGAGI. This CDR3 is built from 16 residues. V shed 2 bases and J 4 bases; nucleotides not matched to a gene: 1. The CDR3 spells CASSYGTGGYNSPLHF. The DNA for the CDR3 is TGTGCCAGCAGTTACGGGACAGGGGGTTATAATTCACCCCTCCACTTT.

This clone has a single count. The CDR3, as DNA: TGTGCCAGCGGCCGGACAGGGGACTTTTACAATGAGCAGTTCTTC. It translates to CASGRTGDFYNEQFF. The chain combines TRBV11-2 with TRBJ2-1; 9 bases are shared with TRBD1. The CDR3 spans 15 residues. Germline trimming cut 8 bases from V and 4 bases from J; bases unmatched to any gene: 9. Germline assignment: CDR1 SGHAT and CDR2 FQNNGV.